This T cell receptor beta chain was identified during a study of cytomegalovirus exposure and HLA in healthy donors. Study context: A prior analysis found roughly 100 million unique TCR beta sequences from 150 million to 200 million T cells.

The CDR3 has 14 residues. The V and J ends lost 4 bases and 6 bases, in that order; junction bases with no gene match: 7. Germline loops: CDR1 MDHEN, CDR2 SYDVKM. PCR used 60 Vbeta primers and 13 Jbeta primers. The protocol was immunoSEQ multiplex PCR, while the TCRdb copy is restricted to in-frame clones and leaves out a portion. This sample carries over 150,000 clones, more than 70% of them seen once, and the ten largest clones take around 5.6%. On this clone: Its antigen is still unknown.

Study-wide points: Exclusion as indistinguishable affected some V segments, including TRBV6-2 and TRBV6-3. Immune exposure data for these donors was limited to CMV serostatus.

The chain employs TRBV28 and TRBJ2-3; TRBD1 matches 7 bases. Sequenced material: PBMCs. This TCR came from a woman in her thirties or forties in good health and CMV-seropositive. CDR3 DNA: TGTGCCAGCAGTTCCGCAGGGGGAAGGGATACGCAGTATTTT. It yields the protein CASSSAGGRDTQYF.